This record looks at one T cell receptor (beta chain) sequence and its context. The data derive from a study of shared clonotypes between healthy human individuals. Sequenced by immunoSEQ multiplex PCR; TCRdb stores in-frame clones only, minus some. Of about a million clones listed, roughly 75% are singletons. Trimming cost V 4 bases and J 4 bases; bases outside gene matches: 13. In germline, CDR1 is MNHEY, CDR2 SMNVEV (reference sequence). The CDR3 runs to 18 residues. Sequenced material: memory CD4+ T cells sorted from blood. Regarding subset: CD45RA-negative fraction. The V and J genes are TRBV27 and TRBJ2-1; 10 positions agree with TRBD2. This TCR was sampled from a man aged 18 to 29 in good health. The CDR3 DNA reads TGTGCCAGCAGTTCCACCTCCCTTAGCGGGGGGCCGTACAATGAGCAGTTCTTC. Its protein product is CASSSTSLSGGPYNEQFF.